Presented here are 19 T cell receptor beta chains from one specimen sequenced in a study of blood T cell repertoires in COVID-19. Method: immunoSEQ multiplex PCR; TCRdb's copy keeps in-frame clones and lacks some. The sample records a few hundred thousand clones, 80% to 90% being singletons. Sequencing input: PBMCs or T cells enriched from blood (not recorded which). The receptors come from a middle-aged man in a cohort exposed to, infected with or recovered from COVID-19 (not recorded which).

The chain carries TRBV19 and TRBJ2-1, with TRBD2 identical over 7 bases. This CDR3 has 16 residues. J was trimmed by 9 bases and V by 3 bases; bases with no gene match: 14. Germline CDR1 is LNHDA and CDR2 is SQIVND (reference sequence). The CDR3 sequence: CASSIPTVGRFGEQFF. CDR3 in DNA: TGTGCCAGTAGTATTCCCACCGTCGGGAGGTTCGGTGAGCAGTTCTTC.

The chain is built from TRBV30 and TRBJ1-2; a possible D gene is TRBD1 (5 bases). Trimming pared 4 bases from V and 5 bases from J, leaving 20 bases between. CDR3 length: 15 amino acids. Per the germline V gene, CDR1 is GTSNPN and CDR2 is SVGIG (reference sequence). CDR3 sequence (DNA): TGTGCCTGGAACCAATTGCAGGGTCGGGGGTATGGCTACACCTTC. Protein product: CAWNQLQGRGYGYTF. Combining the CDR3 with reference TRBV30 and TRBJ1-2 gives the whole variable domain SQTIHQWPATLVQPVGSPLSLECTVEGTSNPNLYWYRQAAGRGLQLLFYSVGIGQISSEVPQNLSASRPQDRQFILSSKKLLLSDSGFYLCAWNQLQGRGYGYTFGSGTRLTVV.

The sample holds many counts of this clone. The chain couples TRBV11-2 to TRBJ1-6, with TRBD1 matching over 7 bases. J lost 6 bases, V lost 6 bases, and 8 bases had no gene match. Germline CDR1 and CDR2: SGHAT and FQNNGV. CDR3 length: 15 amino acids. CDR3 region: CASSQTGSVNSPLHF. The CDR3 DNA follows: TGTGCCAGCAGTCAGACAGGGAGTGTTAATTCACCCCTCCACTTT.

This clone has a handful of counts. The chain joins TRBV12-5 to TRBJ1-6, with a possible D match to TRBD1 (5 bases). V lost 2 bases to trimming and J lost 10 bases, with 21 bases between them. CDR1 and CDR2 from the germline V gene are LGHNT and FRNRAP. The CDR3 loop spans 17 amino acids. The CDR3 DNA follows: TGTGCTAGTGGTTTGAATTTAGGTCGCGGGGCGAGGTCACCCCTCCACTTT. Translation gives CASGLNLGRGARSPLHF. Using reference TRBV12-5 and TRBJ1-6 for the parts outside the CDR3, the full variable domain is DARVTQTPRHKVTEMGQEVTMRCQPILGHNTVFWYRQTMMQGLELLAYFRNRAPLDDSGMPKDRFSAEMPDATLATLKIQPSEPRDSAVYFCASGLNLGRGARSPLHFGNGTRLTVT.

This sequence joins TRBV7-8 and TRBJ1-2; possibly TRBD1 for D (6 bases). CDR3 length: 13 amino acids. The ends were cut back, 3 bases at V and 8 bases at J, with 13 bases in the middle. The V gene's germline CDR1 is SGHVS and CDR2 FQNEAQ. CDR3 nucleotides: TGTGCCAGCAGCTTCCGGGACATGAGCGGCTACACCTTC. Translated, it gives CASSFRDMSGYTF.

J is TRBJ1-2 and V is TRBV18; 7 nucleotides match TRBD1. Losses at the gene ends were 6 bases for V and 7 bases for J; bases not matched to a gene: 11. This CDR3 has 14 residues. Germline lookup yields CDR1 KGHSH and CDR2 LQKENI. The CDR3 DNA reads TGTGCCAGCTCTCCTACTACAGGGGCGGCTGGCTACACCTTC. As protein: CASSPTTGAAGYTF.

The V and J genes are TRBV27 and TRBJ2-7, with 14 bases matching TRBD2. The CDR3 length is 15 residues. Germline V gene lookup returns CDR1 MNHEY and CDR2 SMNVEV (reference sequence). V trimming: 5 bases; J trimming: 5 bases; junction bases outside the gene matches: 5. The CDR3 region has the DNA TGTGCCAGCAGTCTCGGACTAGCGGGAGGAGACGAGCAGTACTTC. This sequence encodes CASSLGLAGGDEQYF.

The genes are TRBV11-2 and TRBJ1-5; D is unclear. Germline CDR1 is SGHAT and CDR2 is FQNNGV. V was clipped by 4 bases and J by 0 bases, with 7 bases between them. CDR3 size: 14 residues. CDR3 sequence: CASSSGNSNQPQHF. CDR3 nucleotides: TGTGCCAGCAGCTCGGGGAATAGCAATCAGCCCCAGCATTTT.

The rearrangement uses TRBV13 and TRBJ1-6, with 7 nucleotides matching TRBD1. Germline V gives CDR1 PRHDT, CDR2 FYEKMQ (reference sequence). Trimming took 5 bases from V and 8 from J; bases not matched to a gene: 6. The CDR3 is made up of 14 amino acids. CDR3 sequence reads: CASSPGDRDSPLHF. Written as DNA, the CDR3 is TGTGCCAGCAGCCCCGGGGACAGAGATTCACCCCTCCACTTT.

V and J are TRBV21-1 and TRBJ1-2; the table assigns TRBD1, which was not confirmed against the DNA. TRBV21-1 is a listed pseudogene. The CDR3 length is 18 residues. This CDR3 is CASSKGLTVRGSKDGYTF. In DNA, the CDR3 is TGTGCCAGCAGCAAAGGTCTGACAGTTCGAGGTAGTAAGGATGGCTACACCTTC.

V and J are TRBV5-8 and TRBJ2-3, with D uncertain. The CDR3 runs to 13 residues. CDR1 and CDR2 from the germline V gene are SGHTS and YDEGEE. The V end lost 0 bases, the J end lost 4 bases, and 6 bases lay between the germline ends. CDR3 protein: CASSLARADTQYF. CDR3 sequence (DNA): TGTGCCAGCAGCTTGGCGCGAGCAGATACGCAGTATTTT.

The DNA for the CDR3 is TGTGCCAGCAGCCCCAATAGCGGGAGAACAAGCGAGCAGTACTTC. It specifies CASSPNSGRTSEQYF. The V gene is TRBV7-9, the J gene TRBJ2-7; 9 positions agree with TRBD2. Looked up from germline, CDR1 is SEHNR and CDR2 is FQNEAQ (reference sequence). This CDR3 region has 15 residues. The ends lost 5 bases at V and 6 bases at J; junction bases unmatched: 11.

The CDR3 nucleotides read TGTGCCAGCAGTACAGGGGGGACAGATACGCAGTATTTT. Protein product: CASSTGGTDTQYF. This chain links TRBV25-1 with TRBJ2-3, with 8 bases that match TRBD1. The CDR3 covers 13 residues. Unmatched junction bases numbered 1, after V lost 5 bases and J lost 3 bases. From germline, CDR1 is MGHDK and CDR2 SYGVNS.

The rearrangement links TRBV19 to TRBJ1-5; tentative D call: TRBD1 (6 bases). Looked up from germline, CDR1 is LNHDA and CDR2 is SQIVND (reference sequence). The CDR3 is 14 residues long. The V end lost 10 bases, the J end lost 6 bases, and 19 bases lay between the germline ends. CDR3 region: CATTRTVGGQPQHF. CDR3 DNA sequence: TGTGCCACTACCCGGACAGTCGGAGGTCAGCCCCAGCATTTT.

This chain links TRBV28 with TRBJ1-3, with TRBD1 matching over 7 bases. V was pared by 4 bases and J by 0 bases, with 3 bases of the junction left unmatched. Germline values: CDR1 MDHEN, CDR2 SYDVKM. The CDR3 has 15 amino acids. The CDR3 spells CASSSGTASGNTIYF. The CDR3 region has the DNA TGTGCCAGCAGTTCCGGGACAGCCTCTGGAAACACCATATATTTT.

CDR3 in DNA: TGTGCCAGCAGCTCGGGGACTAGCGGGAGAATCTACGAGCAGTACTTC. Translation: CASSSGTSGRIYEQYF. The chain has TRBV11-2 and TRBJ2-7; the match to TRBD2 covers 14 bases. V trimming: 4 bases; J trimming: 3 bases; junction bases outside the gene matches: 5. Germline V CDR1 and CDR2: SGHAT, FQNNGV. The CDR3 consists of 16 residues.

The chain carries TRBV6-5 and TRBJ1-1, with D perhaps TRBD1 (5 bases). V lost 7 bases, J lost 0 bases, and 9 bases lay in between. The CDR3 runs to 13 residues. Germline CDR1 is MNHEY and CDR2 is SVGAGI. The CDR3 sequence: CASIKGVNTEAFF. As DNA, the CDR3 is TGTGCCAGCATTAAAGGGGTGAACACTGAAGCTTTCTTT.

The chain recombines TRBV7-8 with TRBJ2-3, with 10 bases matching TRBD2. Trimming took 5 bases from V and 4 from J; bases not matched to a gene: 6. This CDR3 region has 15 residues. Germline assignment: CDR1 SGHVS and CDR2 FQNEAQ. In DNA form, the CDR3 reads TGTGCCAGCAGCCCGCTAGCGGGAGACGCAGATACGCAGTATTTT. This encodes CASSPLAGDADTQYF.

The V and J genes are TRBV20-1 and TRBJ1-2; no definite D call. CDR3 length equals 11 residues. Trimming left V 5 bases short and J 7 bases short, with 11 bases between. Per germline, CDR1 DFQATT and CDR2 SNEGSKA (reference sequence). The CDR3, as DNA: TGCAGTGCTCCGCGGGTTGGTGGCTACACCTTC. Translating it yields CSAPRVGGYTF.